The entry that follows covers one T cell receptor (beta chain) sequence. Its specificity is unknown. The CDR3 runs 16 residues. Trimming stripped 6 bases from V and 4 bases from J, with 16 bases between. Germline-derived CDR1 and CDR2 are MDHEN and SYDVKM. This sample is drawn from a study of OX40 agonist ivuxolimab in advanced cancers. Data came from immunoSEQ multiplex PCR; TCRdb stores just in-frame clones and leaves some out. The profile covers approximately 90,000 clones, with 88% appearing a single time and more than 0.25% taken by the ten largest. Study results and caveats: Clones of CD4+ and CD8+ blood T cells grew by week 6 at doses of 0.1 to 3.0 mg/kg. It was also the case that some nonresponders had low normalized T-cell clonal expansion.

This material consisted of CD4+ or CD8+ T cells sorted from blood, taken in a trial of the OX40 agonist ivuxolimab. The TCR was taken from an adult with an advanced solid tumor such as melanoma, head and neck, liver or kidney cancer. J is TRBJ2-6 and V is TRBV28, with D perhaps matching TRBD1 (6 bases). CDR3 DNA: TGTGCCAGCAGGCCACAGGGACCGAGGGGGGCCAACGTCCTGACTTTC. Residues: CASRPQGPRGANVLTF.